These 2 T cell receptor beta chains were all obtained from the same sample, sequenced in a study of blood T cells in healthy people across ages. The authors ran a second PCR of roughly 6 to 12 cycles using a sample-barcoded 5' primer and a J-beta primer mix. One entry per CDR3 protein, called by TCRdb with MiXCR from the 5' RACE reads. The table lists over a million distinct CDR3 sequences, 35% to 55% of them singletons, with about 20% in the top ten. What was sequenced was blood. Receptors originate from a woman in her sixties in good health.

This clonotype was detected only a few times. The rearrangement links TRBV6-6 to TRBJ2-5; possible D gene TRBD1, 5 bases. Trimming shortened V by 0 bases and J by 4 bases, and 9 bases separated the two germline ends. In germline, CDR1 is MNHNY, CDR2 SVGAGI (reference sequence). CDR3 size: 14 residues. CDR3 DNA sequence: TGTGCCAGCAGTTACTCTAGGGGTGGAGAGACCCAGTACTTC. Its protein product is CASSYSRGGETQYF.

V and J are TRBV27 and TRBJ2-7; 9 nucleotides agree with TRBD1. Germline trimming cut 2 bases from V and 2 bases from J; bases unmatched to any gene: 4. Looked up from germline, CDR1 is MNHEY and CDR2 is SMNVEV (reference sequence). The CDR3 loop spans 15 amino acids. CDR3 region: CASSLRQGGPYEQYF. The CDR3 DNA reads as TGTGCCAGCAGTTTAAGACAGGGGGGACCCTACGAGCAGTACTTC.